Listed below are T cell receptor beta chains from one sample, sequenced in a study of cytomegalovirus exposure and HLA in healthy donors. Measured with immunoSEQ multiplex PCR; TCRdb has only the in-frame clones, and not every one. The sample has just over 150,000 clones, about three quarters seen once; the top ten hold over 0.95%. Sequenced sample: PBMCs. The receptors here all came from a woman aged 45-59 years in good health and CMV-seropositive. CDR3s leave out the opening cysteine and the closing phenylalanine or tryptophan.

V gene	J gene	CDR3 length	CDR3 protein
TRBV5-1	TRBJ2-7	13	ASSFVGQGKDEQY
TRBV5-1	TRBJ1-4	14	ASSLSSRTGVEKLF
TRBV11-2	TRBJ2-5	13	ASSLRRTDQETQY
TRBV28	TRBJ2-3	15	ASSFVRGVPGTDTQY
TRBV27	TRBJ1-5	14	ASSAAGSRGDQPQH
TRBV5-1	TRBJ1-4	11	ASSTDRVEKLF
TRBV7-6	TRBJ2-7	15	ASSSRPTGTGGYEQY
TRBV7-2	TRBJ1-1	13	ASSLGEGRKTEAF
TRBV27	TRBJ1-2	11	ASSSAGDYGYT
TRBV9	TRBJ2-1	13	ASSAQADEYNEQF
TRBV13	TRBJ2-7	12	ASSPGQGGYEQY
TRBV5-6	TRBJ2-5	14	ASSAGLAGGWETQY
TRBV29-1	TRBJ2-7	12	SVAAQGFSYEQY
TRBV7-3	TRBJ2-1	13	ASSQTGGVDNEQF
TRBV10-1	TRBJ1-2	13	ASSADRGRNYGYT
TRBV15	TRBJ2-7	12	ATSRDLSSGVGY
TRBV5-6	TRBJ2-7	12	ASTPGQGVYEQY
TRBV6-5	TRBJ1-5	13	ATRREPYSNQPQH
TRBV19	TRBJ1-2	12	ASSLPPGFDGYT
TRBV19	TRBJ1-2	13	ASHPSAGKDYGYT
TRBV18	TRBJ2-3	14	ASSPGLAGVTDTQY
TRBV19	TRBJ2-3	11	ASRTGGTDTQY
TRBV6-5	TRBJ1-5	11	ASSSLPGQPQH
TRBV28	TRBJ1-5	12	ASSRDRGNQPQH
TRBV5-1	TRBJ2-2	13	ASKFRGRGTGELF
TRBV2	TRBJ1-2	13	ASKQRRGLNYGYT
TRBV4-1	TRBJ2-1	14	ASSQLGLAGVNEQF
TRBV9	TRBJ2-5	12	ASSAGQGQETQY
TRBV19	TRBJ2-7	13	ASSTKSTPSYEQY
TRBV7-8	TRBJ2-5	14	ASSLAGRGGWETQY
TRBV27	TRBJ2-4	13	ASSLRGTPIDIQY
TRBV4-1	TRBJ2-5	15	ASSPGTSGGARETQY
TRBV28	TRBJ2-1	13	ASSPPSGGYNEQF
TRBV9	TRBJ2-2	12	ASSVGADTGELF
TRBV28	TRBJ1-1	12	ACGGGSMNTEAF
TRBV7-9	TRBJ2-1	14	ASSLAAGTSGGREF
TRBV5-1	TRBJ1-1	12	ASSWDRGNTEAF
TRBV2	.	9	ASSASYEQY
TRBV4-1	TRBJ2-5	13	ASSQGDRDQETQY
TRBV2	TRBJ1-1	10	ASSPRGTEAF
TRBV2	TRBJ2-7	12	ASYDRGRAYEQY
TRBV10-2	TRBJ2-7	13	ASSESGGKRYEQY
TRBV6-6	TRBJ2-7	10	ASSSSGSEQY
TRBV29-1	TRBJ1-2	11	SARHQEGHGYT
TRBV5-8	TRBJ2-5	12	ASSVGTSGSRHH
TRBV6-5	TRBJ1-1	11	ASTRRFGTEAF
TRBV28	TRBJ1-1	13	ASSLGGQVNTEAF
TRBV28	TRBJ2-7	13	ASSLIPGTRNEQY
TRBV10-3	TRBJ1-2	10	AIRPAGDGYT
TRBV4-3	TRBJ1-2	12	ASSQVGQRYGYT